This T cell receptor beta chain originates from a study of T cell responses to AZD1222 COVID-19 vaccine. Study as a whole: Samples with a second dose at about 4 or about 12 weeks were pooled together. The study, taken as a whole, reports: The study found vaccine-associated CD4 TCRs spanning spike, dominant at 160-218 and 743-854.

Only in-frame clones appear in the TCRdb table, and some are missing; sequencing was by immunoSEQ multiplex PCR. The sample holds about 82,000 clones, more than 90% seen once. Remarks on this clone: Its antigen is still unknown.

The material sequenced was peripheral blood, taken on day 0 of AZD1222 vaccination. The clonotype was recovered from an adult in good health.

Here the CDR3 reads CASTSPVGQTTNEKLFF. DNA of the CDR3: TGCGCCAGCACCTCACCCGTAGGACAGACAACTAATGAAAAACTGTTTTTT. V usage is TRBV10-1 and J usage is TRBJ1-4, with D perhaps matching TRBD1 (6 bases). The CDR3 contains 17 residues. Trimming left V 7 bases short and J 0 bases short, with 18 bases between. Germline V lookup: CDR1 WNHNN, CDR2 SYGVQD (reference sequence).